Presented here are 7 T cell receptor beta chains from one specimen sequenced in a study of T cell changes during pregnancy in multiple sclerosis (dated by TCRdb to about 2019). Libraries were constructed by the immunoSEQ multiplex PCR assay. TCRdb holds this immuneACCESS table with in-frame rearrangements only. Some clones are missing; in checked studies, unresolved V genes explain under half, and the rest has no known cause. The sample includes around 25,000 clones, with just under 85% observed a single time. The top ten clonotypes cover approximately 15% of the sample. Sample: CD8+ T cells from peripheral blood mononuclear cells, taken in the first trimester of pregnancy. All receptors come from a female donor in good health, enrolled as a control in a pregnancy study.

CDR3 nucleotide sequence: TGTGCCAGCAGTTACTTGAGCGGGGGGGCGGATGAGCAGTTCTTC. Translated: CASSYLSGGADEQFF. The chain employs TRBV6-6 and TRBJ2-1, with 10 bases that match TRBD2. Germline trimming cut 1 base from V and 8 bases from J; bases unmatched to any gene: 5. The CDR3 totals 15 residues. Looked up from germline, CDR1 is MNHNY and CDR2 is SVGAGI (reference sequence).

The chain couples TRBV19 to TRBJ1-6; 7 positions agree with TRBD1. This CDR3 spans 15 amino acids. Germline-derived CDR1 and CDR2 are LNHDA and SQIVND (reference sequence). Unmatched junction bases numbered 6, after V lost 1 base and J lost 9 bases. CDR3 sequence: CASSIAAGGTSPLHF. In DNA, the CDR3 is TGTGCCAGTAGTATAGCGGCAGGGGGAACTTCACCCCTCCACTTT.

The chain is built from TRBV7-6 and TRBJ2-2, with a tentative D call TRBD2 (5 bases). The CDR3 loop spans 16 amino acids. Trimming removed 5 bases from V and 0 bases from J, with 13 bases in between. Germline CDR1 is SGHVS and CDR2 is FNYEAQ. The CDR3 nucleotides are TGTGCCAGCAGCCCAGAGGGATATACGAACACCGGGGAGCTGTTTTTT. Protein product: CASSPEGYTNTGELFF.

V usage is TRBV19 and J usage is TRBJ2-1; 7 bases map to TRBD2. The CDR3 sequence is 16 residues long. Losses at the gene ends were 1 base for V and 4 bases for J; bases not matched to a gene: 7. The germline V gene encodes CDR1 LNHDA and CDR2 SQIVND (reference sequence). The CDR3 coding sequence is TGTGCCAGTAGTATAGCCGTGACTAGCCGATACAATGAGCAGTTCTTC. Translated, it gives CASSIAVTSRYNEQFF.

This clone has just one count. Compared with germline, one end of the junction differs, possibly owing to a read error. This chain links TRBV6-4 with TRBJ1-2, with 7 positions matching TRBD1. Germline V gene data show CDR1 as MRHNA and CDR2 as SNTAGT. The CDR3 runs 12 residues. CDR3 sequence reads: CASSTGESGYAF. CDR3 in DNA: TGTGCCAGCAGTACAGGGGAATCTGGCTACGCCTTC.

V gene TRBV6-4 combines with J gene TRBJ2-1, with 8 bases identical to TRBD1. The CDR3 consists of 14 residues. With V trimmed by 5 bases and J by 5 bases, 5 bases remained unmatched. Germline-derived CDR1 and CDR2 are MRHNA and SNTAGT. In nucleotides, the CDR3 is TGTGCCAGCAGTCCGGGACAGGAACACAATGAGCAGTTCTTC. Encoded protein: CASSPGQEHNEQFF.

Here the CDR3 reads CASSIDMFDRAGNTEAFF. CDR3 sequence (DNA): TGTGCCAGTAGTATAGATATGTTTGACAGGGCGGGTAACACTGAAGCTTTCTTT. The rearrangement links TRBV19 to TRBJ1-1; 7 bases agree with TRBD1. Germline CDR1 is LNHDA and CDR2 is SQIVND (reference sequence). The CDR3 spans 18 residues. V was pared by 0 bases and J by 2 bases, with 12 bases of the junction left unmatched.